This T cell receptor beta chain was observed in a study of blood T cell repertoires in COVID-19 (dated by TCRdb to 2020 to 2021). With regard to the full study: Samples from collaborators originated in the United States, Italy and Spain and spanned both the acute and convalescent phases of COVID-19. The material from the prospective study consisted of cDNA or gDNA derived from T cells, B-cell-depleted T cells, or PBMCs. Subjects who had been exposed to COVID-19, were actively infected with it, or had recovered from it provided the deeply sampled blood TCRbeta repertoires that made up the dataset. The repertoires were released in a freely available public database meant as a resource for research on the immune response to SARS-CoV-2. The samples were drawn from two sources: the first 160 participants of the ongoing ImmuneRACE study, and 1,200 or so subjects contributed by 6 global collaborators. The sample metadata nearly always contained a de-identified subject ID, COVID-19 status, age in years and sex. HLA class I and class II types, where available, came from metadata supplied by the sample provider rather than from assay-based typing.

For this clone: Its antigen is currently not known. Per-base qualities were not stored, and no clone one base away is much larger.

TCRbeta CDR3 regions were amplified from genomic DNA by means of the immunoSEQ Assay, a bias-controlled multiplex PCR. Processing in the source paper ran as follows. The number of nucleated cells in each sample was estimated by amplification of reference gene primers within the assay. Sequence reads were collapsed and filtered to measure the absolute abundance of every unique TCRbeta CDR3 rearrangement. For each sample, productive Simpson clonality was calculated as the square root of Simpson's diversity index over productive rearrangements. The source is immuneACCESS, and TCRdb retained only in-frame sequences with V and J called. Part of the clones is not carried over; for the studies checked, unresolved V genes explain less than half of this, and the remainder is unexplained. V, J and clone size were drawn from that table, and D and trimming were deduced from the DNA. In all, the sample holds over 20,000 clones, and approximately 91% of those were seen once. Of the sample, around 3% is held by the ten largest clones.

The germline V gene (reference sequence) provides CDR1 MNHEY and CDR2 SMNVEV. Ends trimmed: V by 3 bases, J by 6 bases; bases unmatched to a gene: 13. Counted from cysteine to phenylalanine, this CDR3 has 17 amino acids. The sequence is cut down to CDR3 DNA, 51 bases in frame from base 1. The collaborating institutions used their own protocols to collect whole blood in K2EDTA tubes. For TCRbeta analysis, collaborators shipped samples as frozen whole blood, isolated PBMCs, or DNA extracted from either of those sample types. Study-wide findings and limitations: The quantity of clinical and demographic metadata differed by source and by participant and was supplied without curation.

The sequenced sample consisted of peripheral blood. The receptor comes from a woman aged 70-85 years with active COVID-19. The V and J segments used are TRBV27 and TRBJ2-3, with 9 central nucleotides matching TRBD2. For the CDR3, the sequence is CASSFQLSGSRDDTQYF. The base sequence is TGTGCCAGCAGTTTCCAACTTAGCGGGAGTAGGGACGATACGCAGTATTTT.